The 29 T cell receptor beta chains given below trace back to one sample, sequenced in a study of regulatory dendritic cells for organ transplantation. Sequenced by immunoSEQ multiplex PCR; TCRdb stores in-frame clones only, minus some. This table holds under 50,000 clones, around nine tenths found once. The sequenced sample consisted of naive CD8+ T cells from blood. This sample's subset: CD45RA+ naive T cells. These receptors were taken from a human donor in good health.

In the case of this clone: An end of the junction differs from the germline gene, which may be a read error. This same CDR3 is encoded by further DNA sequences in the sample. The chain employs TRBV5-4 and TRBJ2-7; TRBD2 agrees at 14 bases. This CDR3 region has 17 residues. Per germline, CDR1 SGHNT and CDR2 YYREEE (reference sequence). CDR3 nucleotides: TGTGCCAGCAGCTCGGGACTAGCGGGAGAGCTCTTCTACGAGCAGTACTTT. Protein sequence: CASSSGLAGELFYEQYF.

This chain uses TRBV10-2 with TRBJ1-1, with 9 bases fitting TRBD1. After removal of 8 bases from V and 0 bases from J, the junction contained 4 bases not matched to a gene. CDR1 is WSHSY and CDR2 is SAAADI in the germline V gene. This CDR3 contains 14 residues. The CDR3 DNA sequence: TGCGCCAGCTCGGGACAGGGCCTGAACACTGAAGCTTTCTTT. Amino acid sequence: CASSGQGLNTEAFF.

V is TRBV7-2 and J is TRBJ1-4, with a weak D call TRBD1 (6 bases). The CDR3 runs to 14 residues. Looked up from germline, CDR1 is SGHTA and CDR2 is FQGNSA. V gave up 4 bases and J gave up 8 bases, with 14 bases separating them. The CDR3 sequence is CASSWDTGEEKLFF. DNA for the CDR3: TGTGCCAGCAGCTGGGACACCGGTGAAGAAAAACTGTTTTTT.

This sequence joins TRBV11-2 and TRBJ2-7; weak D call: TRBD1 (6 bases). This CDR3 has 13 residues. V gave up 5 bases and J gave up 2 bases, with 10 bases separating them. Germline V CDR1 and CDR2: SGHAT, FQNNGV. In DNA, the CDR3 is TGTGCCAGCAGCGACCGGGACACCTACGAGCAGTACTTC. Translating gives CASSDRDTYEQYF.

This chain joins TRBV10-3 and TRBJ2-7; 9 bases agree with TRBD1. The CDR3 is 15 residues long. Germline assignment: CDR1 ENHRY and CDR2 SYGVKD. After removal of 5 bases from V and 7 bases from J, the junction contained 12 bases not matched to a gene. The CDR3 is CAISKRQGVPLEQYF. CDR3 coding DNA: TGTGCCATCAGTAAACGACAGGGGGTTCCTCTGGAGCAGTACTTC.

The V gene is TRBV14, the J gene TRBJ1-4; TRBD1 matches 9 bases. CDR1 is SGHDN and CDR2 is FVKESK in the germline V gene. Unmatched junction bases numbered 2, after V lost 0 bases and J lost 3 bases. The CDR3 is made up of 16 amino acids. The CDR3 protein is CASSQDYRGPNEKLFF. The CDR3, as DNA: TGTGCCAGCAGCCAAGATTACAGGGGGCCTAATGAAAAACTGTTTTTT.

In its sample, this clone was seen a few times. V and J are TRBV27 and TRBJ1-5, with 8 bases lining up with TRBD1. The CDR3 is 14 amino acids. The V segment lost 4 bases and the J segment 9 bases; nucleotides outside the gene matches: 8. The germline V gene encodes CDR1 MNHEY and CDR2 SMNVEV (reference sequence). The CDR3 region is CASSSGQGQWPQHF. The CDR3 DNA reads as TGTGCCAGCAGTTCTGGACAGGGCCAATGGCCCCAGCATTTT.

The chain has TRBV5-1 and TRBJ2-7, with 12 positions matching TRBD1. V shed 4 bases, J shed 4 bases, and the junction held 6 bases outside the gene matches. Germline lookup yields CDR1 SGHRS and CDR2 YFSETQ. The CDR3 consists of 15 residues. In DNA, the CDR3 is TGCGCCAGCAGCCCTGGGACAGGGGGCCGTTACGAGCAGTACTTC. It translates to CASSPGTGGRYEQYF.

DNA of the CDR3: TGTGCCAGCGGAAACAGCAATCAGCCCCAGCATTTT. Protein: CASGNSNQPQHF. The chain has TRBV25-1 and TRBJ1-5; D not resolved. Germline CDR1 reads MGHDK; CDR2 reads SYGVNS. The CDR3 has 12 amino acids. V was cut by 8 bases and J by 1 base, with 6 bases left in between.

The chain has TRBV7-6 and TRBJ2-7, with D possibly TRBD2 on 6 matching bases. The V gene's germline CDR1 is SGHVS and CDR2 FNYEAQ. This CDR3 is 14 amino acids long. The germline V and J ends were trimmed by 2 bases and 2 bases, with 10 bases remaining between them. The CDR3, as DNA: TGTGCCAGCAGCTTAACTAGCCTTCCCTACGAGCAGTACTTC. Protein product: CASSLTSLPYEQYF.

This clone was detected once. The CDR3 DNA sequence: TGTGCCAGCAGTCCAGCCGACGGACAGGACCCTTACAATGAGCAGTTCTTC. Amino acid sequence: CASSPADGQDPYNEQFF. The V gene is TRBV28, the J gene TRBJ2-1; 7 bases align to TRBD1. The CDR3 spans 17 residues. In germline, CDR1 is MDHEN, CDR2 SYDVKM. The V segment lost 5 bases and the J segment 4 bases; nucleotides outside the gene matches: 14.

This clone has only one observation. This chain links TRBV6-5 with TRBJ1-5; the D is unclear. This CDR3 region has 13 residues. V shed 6 bases and J shed 2 bases, with 8 bases lying between them. Looked up from germline, CDR1 is MNHEY and CDR2 is SVGAGI. The CDR3 spells CASSPDGNQPQHF. In DNA, the CDR3 is TGTGCCAGCAGCCCCGACGGCAATCAGCCCCAGCATTTT.

The chain links TRBV27 to TRBJ2-7; D may be TRBD1 or TRBD2 (5 bases each). Germline V gives CDR1 MNHEY, CDR2 SMNVEV (reference sequence). Trimming cost V 3 bases and J 4 bases, with 16 bases left between them. The CDR3 has 15 amino acids. In DNA, the CDR3 is TGTGCCAGCAGTTTTGAGCCGGGACCATCGTACGAGCAGTACTTC. Amino acids: CASSFEPGPSYEQYF.

The V gene is TRBV6-5, the J gene TRBJ1-5; tentatively, D is TRBD1 (5 bases). Between the trimmed V and J ends, which lost 2 bases and 3 bases, there was a span of 11 bases. The germline V gene encodes CDR1 MNHEY and CDR2 SVGAGI. This CDR3 region has 15 residues. This CDR3 reads CASSYSPGNNQPQHF. The CDR3 DNA sequence: TGTGCCAGCAGTTACAGTCCAGGGAACAATCAGCCCCAGCATTTT.

The chain joins TRBV9 to TRBJ1-5; possibly TRBD1 for D (5 bases). The CDR3 runs 14 residues. V gave up 4 bases and J gave up 5 bases, with 13 bases separating them. CDR1 and CDR2 (germline): SGDLS, YYNGEE. DNA of the CDR3: TGTGCCAGCAGCCCTAGCGGGGGTTATCAGCCCCAGCATTTT. This encodes CASSPSGGYQPQHF.

The chain is built from TRBV20-1 and TRBJ1-4, with no clear D. Trimming removed 7 bases from V and 10 bases from J, with 4 bases in between. The CDR3 consists of 8 residues. From germline, CDR1 is DFQATT and CDR2 SNEGSKA (reference sequence). CDR3 protein: CSVGKLFF. In DNA form, the CDR3 reads TGCAGTGTCGGAAAACTGTTTTTT.

The genes are TRBV14 and TRBJ1-1; 12 nucleotides agree with TRBD1. The CDR3 consists of 17 residues. The ends lost 4 bases at V and 4 bases at J; junction bases unmatched: 10. CDR1 and CDR2 from the germline V gene are SGHDN and FVKESK. The DNA for the CDR3 is TGTGCCAGCAGCCCCTCGGGACAGGGGGCAAGGAGCACTGAAGCTTTCTTT. It codes for CASSPSGQGARSTEAFF.

The V and J genes are TRBV27 and TRBJ1-3; D unclear. The germline V and J ends were trimmed by 7 bases and 4 bases, with 5 bases remaining between them. Germline assignment: CDR1 MNHEY and CDR2 SMNVEV (reference sequence). The CDR3 runs to 11 residues. DNA of the CDR3: TGTGCCAGCAAGTTAGGAAACACCATATATTTT. This translates into CASKLGNTIYF.

The rearrangement joins TRBV29-1 to TRBJ1-1; D unresolved. This CDR3 contains 12 residues. Germline V lookup: CDR1 SQVTM, CDR2 ANQGSEA. Trimming removed 4 bases from V and 0 bases from J, with 6 bases in between. CDR3 in DNA: TGCAGCGTTGGACGGGTGAACACTGAAGCTTTCTTT. Translation: CSVGRVNTEAFF. Full variable domain (missing parts from reference TRBV29-1 and TRBJ1-1): SAVISQKPSRDICQRGTSLTIQCQVDSQVTMMFWYRQQPGQSLTLIATANQGSEATYESGFVIDKFPISRPNLTFSTLTVSNMSPEDSSIYLCSVGRVNTEAFFGQGTRLTVV.

This rearrangement joins TRBV6-6 to TRBJ1-1; no clear D gene. The CDR3 spans 16 residues. The germline V gene has CDR1 MNHNY and CDR2 SVGAGI (reference sequence). Trimming removed 6 bases from V and 4 bases from J, with 21 bases in between. The CDR3 region is CASSPYGARSGTEAFF. As DNA, the CDR3 is TGTGCCAGCAGCCCTTACGGAGCGCGGTCGGGCACTGAAGCTTTCTTT.

The chain joins TRBV4-3 to TRBJ2-1; TRBD2 aligns across 9 bases. Germline trimming cut 0 bases from V and 3 bases from J; bases unmatched to any gene: 9. CDR1 is LGHNA and CDR2 is YSLEER in the germline V gene. This CDR3 is built from 18 residues. CDR3 protein: CASSQDDLGLARYNEQFF. The CDR3 DNA reads TGCGCCAGCAGCCAAGACGACCTGGGACTAGCTCGCTACAATGAGCAGTTCTTC.

The chain links TRBV6-5 to TRBJ2-7, with unresolved D. Trimming removed 2 bases from V and 0 bases from J, with 5 bases in between. This CDR3 is 13 amino acids long. Germline assignment: CDR1 MNHEY and CDR2 SVGAGI. In DNA form, the CDR3 reads TGTGCCAGCAGTTACGGGCTCTCCTACGAGCAGTACTTC. Translated: CASSYGLSYEQYF.

This clone has just one count. The chain recombines TRBV7-8 with TRBJ2-6, with 9 bases that match TRBD1. In germline, CDR1 is SGHVS, CDR2 FQNEAQ. The CDR3 length is 13 residues. V trimming: 4 bases; J trimming: 13 bases; junction bases outside the gene matches: 5. CDR3: CASSSQGAGVLTF. CDR3 nucleotides: TGTGCCAGCAGCTCACAGGGGGCAGGGGTCCTGACTTTC.

J is TRBJ2-7 and V is TRBV11-2; 9 bases line up with TRBD1. Unmatched junction bases numbered 8, after V lost 3 bases and J lost 2 bases. The CDR3 is 16 amino acids. Germline values: CDR1 SGHAT, CDR2 FQNNGV. This chain's CDR3 is CASSFWTGTGTYEQYF. The CDR3 DNA follows: TGTGCCAGCAGCTTTTGGACTGGGACAGGGACCTACGAGCAGTACTTC.

The V gene is TRBV9, the J gene TRBJ2-1; D may be TRBD1 or TRBD2 (5 bases each). The CDR3 totals 14 residues. Trimming shortened V by 0 bases and J by 7 bases, and 11 bases separated the two germline ends. Germline CDR1 reads SGDLS; CDR2 reads YYNGEE. The CDR3, as DNA: TGTGCCAGCAGCGTAGATTCCGAGGGGAATGAGCAGTTCTTC. Its protein is CASSVDSEGNEQFF.

The chain employs TRBV28 and TRBJ2-2, with TRBD1 identical over 7 bases. This CDR3 is built from 13 residues. Germline CDR1 reads MDHEN; CDR2 reads SYDVKM. The CDR3 sequence is CALGTANTGELFF. DNA of the CDR3: TGTGCGTTAGGGACAGCGAACACCGGGGAGCTGTTTTTT.

This clone was detected only once. The gene calls are TRBV7-9 and TRBJ1-1; D perhaps matches TRBD1 (5 bases). The CDR3 extends over 14 amino acids. The germline gives CDR1 SEHNR, CDR2 FQNEAQ (reference sequence). Trimming left V 5 bases short and J 7 bases short, with 17 bases between. The CDR3 nucleotides are TGTGCCAGCAGCCAGACCGGGGGACGGGGTGAAGCTTTCTTT. Protein: CASSQTGGRGEAFF.

J is TRBJ2-1 and V is TRBV6-5, with D unresolved. The CDR3 consists of 14 residues. V shed 4 bases and J shed 9 bases, with 16 bases lying between them. Germline CDR1 reads MNHEY; CDR2 reads SVGAGI. The CDR3 here is CASSLRAIGVEQFF. The CDR3 region has the DNA TGTGCCAGCAGTTTACGGGCCATAGGTGTTGAGCAGTTCTTC.

This sequence joins TRBV28 and TRBJ1-2; a weak D match, TRBD1 (5 bases). The CDR3 runs 14 residues. Germline V lookup: CDR1 MDHEN, CDR2 SYDVKM. V gave up 3 bases and J gave up 3 bases, with 11 bases separating them. CDR3 sequence reads: CASSLAGGDYGYTF. The CDR3 DNA follows: TGTGCCAGCAGTTTGGCTGGGGGGGACTATGGCTACACCTTC.